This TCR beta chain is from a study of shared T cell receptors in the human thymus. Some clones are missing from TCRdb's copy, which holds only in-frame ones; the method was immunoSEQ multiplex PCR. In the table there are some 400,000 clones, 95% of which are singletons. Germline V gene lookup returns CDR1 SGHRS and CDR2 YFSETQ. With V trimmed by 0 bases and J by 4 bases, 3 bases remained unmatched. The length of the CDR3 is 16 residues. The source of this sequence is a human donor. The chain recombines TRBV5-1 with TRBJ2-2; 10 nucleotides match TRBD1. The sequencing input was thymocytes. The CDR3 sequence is CASSLEGDRGTGELFF. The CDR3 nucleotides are TGCGCCAGCAGCTTGGAGGGGGACAGGGGCACCGGGGAGCTGTTTTTT.